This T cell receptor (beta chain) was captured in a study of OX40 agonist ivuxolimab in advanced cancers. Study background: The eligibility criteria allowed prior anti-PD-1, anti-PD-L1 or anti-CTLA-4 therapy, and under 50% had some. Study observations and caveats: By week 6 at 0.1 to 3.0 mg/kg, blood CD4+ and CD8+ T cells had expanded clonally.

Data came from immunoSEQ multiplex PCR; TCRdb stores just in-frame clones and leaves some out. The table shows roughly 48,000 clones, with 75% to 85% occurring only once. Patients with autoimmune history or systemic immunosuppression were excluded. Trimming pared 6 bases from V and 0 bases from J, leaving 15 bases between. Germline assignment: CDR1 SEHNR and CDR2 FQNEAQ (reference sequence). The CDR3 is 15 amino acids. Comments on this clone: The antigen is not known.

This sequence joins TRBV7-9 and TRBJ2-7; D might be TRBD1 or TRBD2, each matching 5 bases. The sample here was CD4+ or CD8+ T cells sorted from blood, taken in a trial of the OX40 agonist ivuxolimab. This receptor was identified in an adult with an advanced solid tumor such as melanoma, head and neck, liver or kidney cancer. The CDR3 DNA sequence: TGTGCCAGCAGTCACTGGGGGTCGTCCTCCTACGAGCAGTACTTC. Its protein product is CASSHWGSSSYEQYF.